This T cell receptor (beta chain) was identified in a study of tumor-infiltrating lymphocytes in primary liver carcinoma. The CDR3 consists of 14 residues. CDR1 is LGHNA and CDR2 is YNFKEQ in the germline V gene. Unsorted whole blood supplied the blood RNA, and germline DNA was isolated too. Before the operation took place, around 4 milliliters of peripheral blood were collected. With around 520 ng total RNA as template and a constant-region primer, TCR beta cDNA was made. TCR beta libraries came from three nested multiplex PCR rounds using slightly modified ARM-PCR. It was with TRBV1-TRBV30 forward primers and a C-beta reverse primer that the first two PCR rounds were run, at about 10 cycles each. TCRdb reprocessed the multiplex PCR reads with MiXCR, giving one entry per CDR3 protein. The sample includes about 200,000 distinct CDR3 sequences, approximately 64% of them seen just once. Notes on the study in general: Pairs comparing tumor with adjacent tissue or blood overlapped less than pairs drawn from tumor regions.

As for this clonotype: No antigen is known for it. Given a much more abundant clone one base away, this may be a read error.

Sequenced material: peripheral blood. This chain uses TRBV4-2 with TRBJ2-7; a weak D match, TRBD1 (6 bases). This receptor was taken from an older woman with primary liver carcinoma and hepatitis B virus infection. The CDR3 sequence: CPSSQDQTGTEQYF. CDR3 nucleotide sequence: TGTCCCAGCAGCCAAGATCAAACAGGGACCGAGCAGTACTTC.